These 25 T cell receptor beta chains originate from one sample sequenced in a study of spatial heterogeneity in lung cancer. Points from the study as a whole: Higher tumor mutation counts went along with higher counts of expanded intratumoral alpha and beta TCRs.

No cognate antigen is known for these TCRs. From the 5' RACE reads, TCRdb called clonotypes with MiXCR, one entry per CDR3 protein. This repertoire shows about 5,600 distinct CDR3 sequences, 7.7% found once; its top ten account for approximately 27%. Time point: sample taken at primary tumor resection. The sample consisted of lung tumor tissue, taken at surgery. These receptors were obtained from a female donor with early-stage non-small cell lung cancer.

This clonotype is medium-sized in the sample. This beta chain is an unintended read in a library built for alpha chains; its size means little. The V and J genes are TRBV20-1 and TRBJ1-5, with 10 bases lining up with TRBD1. Germline V gives CDR1 DFQATT, CDR2 SNEGSKA (reference sequence). With V trimmed by 2 bases and J by 7 bases, 11 bases remained unmatched. CDR3 length equals 16 residues. DNA of the CDR3: TGCAGTGCTAGACCCGCGCGGACAGGGGGGTGGCAGCCCCAGCATTTT. Translating gives CSARPARTGGWQPQHF.

Worth noting for this clonotype: This beta chain is an off-target read within a library intended for alpha chains, so its frequency means little. This chain uses TRBV12-3 or TRBV12-4 with TRBJ1-6, with TRBD1 matching over 8 bases. V shed 3 bases and J 11 bases; nucleotides not matched to a gene: 9. The CDR3 contains 15 residues. The CDR3 protein is CASSFPDRDAAPLHF. The CDR3 nucleotides read TGTGCCAGCAGTTTTCCGGACAGGGACGCGGCACCCCTCCACTTT.

This clonotype was recorded once. Within a library made for alpha chains, this beta chain is off target, and its count is uninformative. V and J are TRBV9 and TRBJ2-3; a weak D match, TRBD2 (5 bases). CDR3 length: 14 amino acids. Germline CDR1 is SGDLS and CDR2 is YYNGEE. Trimming left V 3 bases short and J 0 bases short, with 8 bases between. The CDR3 DNA is TGTGCCAGCAGCGGACGGACTAGCACAGATACGCAGTATTTT. Translated, it gives CASSGRTSTDTQYF.

Details on this clonotype: The library was built for alpha chains, so this beta chain is an off-target read and its size means little. CDR3 bases: TGCGCCAGCAGCTCCACATCTAACATTCAGTACTTC. Amino acid sequence: CASSSTSNIQYF. The rearrangement joins TRBV5-1 to TRBJ2-4; the D is unclear. Trimming shortened V by 3 bases and J by 7 bases, and 8 bases separated the two germline ends. CDR3 length equals 12 residues. Germline loops: CDR1 SGHRS, CDR2 YFSETQ.

This clonotype has ten or more counts. For a library built for alpha chains, this beta chain is a stray read; little rests on its size. The chain combines TRBV24-1 with TRBJ2-3; 7 bases match TRBD1. Losses at the gene ends were 3 bases for V and 2 bases for J; bases not matched to a gene: 4. This CDR3 has 15 residues. Germline CDR1 and CDR2: KGHDR and SFDVKD. The CDR3 is CATSDMTGTTDTQYF. The CDR3 DNA sequence: TGTGCCACCAGTGATATGACAGGGACCACAGATACGCAGTATTTT.

Sample share makes this clonotype medium-sized. The library was prepared for alpha chains; this beta chain is a stray read, so its frequency means little. The chain joins TRBV6-5 to TRBJ2-5, with D possibly being TRBD1 (6 bases). This CDR3 contains 13 residues. V lost 2 bases, J lost 5 bases, and 9 bases lay in between. Germline CDR1 is MNHEY and CDR2 is SVGAGI. The CDR3 DNA follows: TGTGCCAGCAGTTACGACAGGTGGGAGACCCAGTACTTC. Its protein is CASSYDRWETQYF.

This clonotype was seen ten or more times. Because the library targeted alpha chains, this beta chain is an off-target read whose size means little. This sequence joins TRBV6-6 and TRBJ1-1; the D gene is possibly TRBD1 (5 bases). This CDR3 spans 15 amino acids. The V end lost 2 bases, the J end lost 4 bases, and 14 bases lay between the germline ends. The germline CDR1 and CDR2 sequences are MNHNY and SVGAGI (reference sequence). The CDR3: CASSYPQGSGTEAFF. Written as DNA, the CDR3 is TGTGCCAGCAGTTACCCGCAGGGATCGGGCACTGAAGCTTTCTTT.

This clonotype is medium-sized in the sample. A library prepared for alpha chains yielded this beta chain as an off-target read; its size is of little meaning. The chain is built from TRBV18 and TRBJ2-5; 9 bases map to TRBD1. Per the germline V gene, CDR1 is KGHSH and CDR2 is LQKENI. The J segment lost 5 bases and the V segment lost 2 bases, leaving 3 bases of the junction unmatched. The CDR3 runs 14 residues. CDR3 loop: CASSPTGTGETQYF. Here the CDR3 DNA reads TGTGCCAGCTCACCAACCGGGACAGGGGAGACCCAGTACTTC. The complete variable domain, with remaining parts taken from reference TRBV18 and TRBJ2-5, reads NAGVMQNPRHLVRRRGQEARLRCSPMKGHSHVYWYRQLPEEGLKFMVYLQKENIIDESGMPKERFSAEFPKEGPSILRIQQVVRGDSAAYFCASSPTGTGETQYFGPGTRLLVL.

This clonotype was picked up a small number of times. This beta chain was picked up by a library intended for alpha chains and is off target, so its count carries little meaning. The genes are TRBV6-2 or TRBV6-3 and TRBJ1-2; no clear D gene. Germline values: CDR1 MNHEY, CDR2 SVGEGT. Trimming removed 0 bases at V and 0 bases at J, with 8 bases between. The CDR3 has 15 amino acids. This CDR3 reads CASSYSQAANYGYTF. In DNA, the CDR3 is TGTGCCAGCAGTTACTCCCAGGCAGCTAACTATGGCTACACCTTC.

This clonotype has at least ten counts. This beta chain turned up in a library designed for alpha chains; as an off-target read, its abundance says little. The chain has TRBV11-1 and TRBJ2-7; possibly TRBD2 for D (6 bases). Looked up from germline, CDR1 is SGHAT and CDR2 is FQDESV (reference sequence). CDR3 length equals 13 residues. Trimming shortened V by 3 bases and J by 4 bases, and 10 bases separated the two germline ends. The CDR3: CASSLTGLYEQYF. In DNA form, the CDR3 reads TGTGCCAGCAGCTTGACGGGACTGTACGAGCAGTACTTC.

Turning to this clonotype: This beta chain is a stray read from a library made for alpha chains; its abundance is not meaningful. The rearrangement uses TRBV12-3 or TRBV12-4 and TRBJ1-5, with D perhaps TRBD1 (6 bases). This CDR3 spans 13 amino acids. V was trimmed by 3 bases and J by 7 bases, leaving 10 bases between them. The CDR3 coding sequence is TGTGCCAGCAGTTTTCGGGGGGCGCAGCCCCAGCATTTT. This gives the protein CASSFRGAQPQHF.

A few counts support this clonotype. Because this beta chain is a stray read in a library intended to capture alpha chains, its abundance should not be given much weight. The chain is built from TRBV20-1 and TRBJ2-1, with 11 bases that match TRBD1. CDR3 length: 15 residues. V was clipped by 0 bases and J by 6 bases; unmatched bases: 4. CDR1 is DFQATT and CDR2 is SNEGSKA in the germline V gene (reference sequence). The CDR3 DNA reads TGCAGTGCTAGAGAGAGGACAGGGGGCACCAATGAGCAGTTCTTC. Its translation is CSARERTGGTNEQFF.

Within the sample, this clonotype is medium-sized (0.01 to 0.1%). The library was designed around alpha chains, so this beta chain is a stray read whose abundance carries little weight. The chain combines TRBV20-1 with TRBJ2-5; 8 positions match TRBD2. V trimming: 4 bases; J trimming: 4 bases; junction bases outside the gene matches: 8. The V gene's germline CDR1 is DFQATT and CDR2 SNEGSKA (reference sequence). This CDR3 region has 14 residues. CDR3 in DNA: TGCAGTGCTAAGCGACTAGCGAGGGGAGAGACCCAGTACTTC. Encoded protein: CSAKRLARGETQYF.

This clonotype ranks as medium-sized. With the library built for alpha chains, this beta chain is off target and its frequency is not meaningful. The chain has TRBV4-2 and TRBJ1-4; 9 nucleotides line up with TRBD1. Germline CDR1 LGHNA, CDR2 YNFKEQ. V trimming: 3 bases; J trimming: 5 bases; junction bases outside the gene matches: 4. This CDR3 comprises 15 residues. The CDR3 loop is CASSQGQGQNEKLFF. CDR3 in DNA: TGTGCCAGCAGCCAGGGACAGGGTCAAAATGAAAAACTGTTTTTT.

Ten or more counts support this clonotype. This beta chain is an unintended read in a library built for alpha chains; its size means little. The chain combines TRBV11-1 with TRBJ1-2; unclear D gene. Germline CDR1 reads SGHAT; CDR2 reads FQDESV (reference sequence). The germline V and J ends were trimmed by 5 bases and 3 bases, with 13 bases remaining between them. CDR3 length: 14 amino acids. The CDR3 DNA reads TGTGCCAGCAGCCAAGACATAGCGGACTATGGCTACACCTTC. Translating it yields CASSQDIADYGYTF. Filled out from reference TRBV11-1 and TRBJ1-2, the complete variable domain reads EAEVAQSPRYKITEKSQAVAFWCDPISGHATLYWYRQILGQGPELLVQFQDESVVDDSQLPKDRFSAERLKGVDSTLKIQPAELGDSAMYLCASSQDIADYGYTFGSGTRLTVV.

This clonotype ranks as medium-sized. This beta chain slipped into a library made for alpha chains as a stray read, so its size is not meaningful. CDR3 protein: CSVEDNDTEAFF. As DNA, the CDR3 is TGCAGCGTTGAAGACAACGACACTGAAGCTTTCTTT. The chain uses TRBV29-1 and TRBJ1-1; D gene uncertain. Trimming stripped 0 bases from V and 3 bases from J, with 5 bases between. Per the germline V gene, CDR1 is SQVTM and CDR2 is ANQGSEA. The CDR3 totals 12 residues. The full variable domain, completed using reference TRBV29-1 and TRBJ1-1, is SAVISQKPSRDICQRGTSLTIQCQVDSQVTMMFWYRQQPGQSLTLIATANQGSEATYESGFVIDKFPISRPNLTFSTLTVSNMSPEDSSIYLCSVEDNDTEAFFGQGTRLTVV.

This clonotype is medium-sized within its sample. This beta chain slipped into a library made for alpha chains as a stray read, so its size is not meaningful. The V gene is TRBV6-2 or TRBV6-3, the J gene TRBJ2-7; 9 bases are shared with TRBD1. The CDR3 loop spans 14 amino acids. V lost 6 bases and J lost 4; bases outside the gene matches: 7. CDR1 MNHEY and CDR2 SVGEGT come from the germline V gene. The CDR3 nucleotides read TGTGCCAGCAGCAAACAGGGGGCGAATTACGAGCAGTACTTC. Its translation: CASSKQGANYEQYF.

This clonotype was recorded many times. This beta chain is an unintended read in a library built for alpha chains; its size means little. In nucleotides, the CDR3 is TGTGCCACCCGAGCTAACGGTGGCTACGAGCAGTACTTC. Translating it yields CATRANGGYEQYF. The chain employs TRBV24-1 and TRBJ2-7; D unresolved. Looked up from germline, CDR1 is KGHDR and CDR2 is SFDVKD. V shed 9 bases and J shed 3 bases, with 14 bases lying between them. The length of the CDR3 is 13 residues.

This clonotype appeared many times. Because the library targeted alpha chains, this beta chain is an off-target read whose size means little. The chain recombines TRBV5-6 with TRBJ2-3; maybe TRBD2 (6 bases). In germline, CDR1 is SGHDT, CDR2 YYEEEE. This CDR3 contains 15 residues. Trimming cost V 4 bases and J 0 bases, with 12 bases left between them. CDR3 loop: CASSPGLSSTDTQYF. In DNA form, the CDR3 reads TGTGCCAGCAGCCCGGGACTCTCTAGCACAGATACGCAGTATTTT.

This clonotype was detected many times. This beta chain represents an off-target read in a library built for alpha chains; its size is of limited meaning. The chain couples TRBV29-1 to TRBJ2-5; D not resolved. The CDR3 contains 12 residues. Germline loops: CDR1 SQVTM, CDR2 ANQGSEA. V lost 4 bases and J 1 base, leaving 7 bases between the germline ends. In DNA, the CDR3 is TGCAGCGTTGGTGAACCCCAAGAGACCCAGTACTTC. Translation: CSVGEPQETQYF. Full variable domain (missing parts from reference TRBV29-1 and TRBJ2-5): SAVISQKPSRDICQRGTSLTIQCQVDSQVTMMFWYRQQPGQSLTLIATANQGSEATYESGFVIDKFPISRPNLTFSTLTVSNMSPEDSSIYLCSVGEPQETQYFGPGTRLLVL.

This clonotype occurred many times. Within a library made for alpha chains, this beta chain is off target, and its count is uninformative. The V gene is TRBV20-1, the J gene TRBJ2-4; 13 nucleotides align to TRBD2. In germline, CDR1 is DFQATT, CDR2 SNEGSKA (reference sequence). With V trimmed by 6 bases and J by 7 bases, 15 bases remained unmatched. The CDR3 is 17 amino acids. CDR3 loop: CSAHPGLAGAGGNIQYF. The CDR3 DNA follows: TGCAGTGCCCATCCCGGACTAGCGGGAGCCGGCGGGAACATTCAGTACTTC.

This clonotype is classed as medium-sized. This beta chain came through as a stray read in a library set up for alpha chains, and its size says little. Here the CDR3 DNA reads TGTGCCAGCAGCTTAGTCCCCGGGGCTTACTACAATGAGCAGTTCTTC. Protein product: CASSLVPGAYYNEQFF. The V and J genes are TRBV7-6 and TRBJ2-1, with D perhaps being TRBD1 or TRBD2 (5 bases each). Trimming left V 1 base short and J 3 bases short, with 13 bases between. The CDR3 spans 16 residues. Germline CDR1 and CDR2: SGHVS and FNYEAQ. Supplemented by reference TRBV7-6 and TRBJ2-1, the full variable domain reads GAGVSQSPRYKVTKRGQDVALRCDPISGHVSLYWYRQALGQGPEFLTYFNYEAQQDKSGLPNDRFSAERPEGSISTLTIQRTEQRDSAMYRCASSLVPGAYYNEQFFGPGTRLTVL.

This clonotype is labeled as medium-sized (0.01 to 0.1%). This beta chain turned up in a library designed for alpha chains; as an off-target read, its abundance says little. This chain joins TRBV29-1 and TRBJ2-1; possible D gene TRBD1, 5 bases. Germline CDR1 SQVTM, CDR2 ANQGSEA. The CDR3 spans 15 residues. Trimming left V 2 bases short and J 1 base short, with 12 bases between. The CDR3 region has the DNA TGCAGCGTTGAACACAGGAGTAGGTCCTACAATGAGCAGTTCTTC. Encoded protein: CSVEHRSRSYNEQFF.

This clonotype showed up many times. This beta chain is off target for a library built for alpha chains, so its abundance means little. The chain carries TRBV28 and TRBJ2-7, with D perhaps matching TRBD1 (5 bases). Germline V gene lookup returns CDR1 MDHEN and CDR2 SYDVKM. CDR3 length: 16 amino acids. V was pared by 4 bases and J by 2 bases, with 18 bases between. Here the CDR3 reads CASSSLSEGAPYEQYF. The CDR3 nucleotides are TGTGCCAGCAGTTCCCTTTCCGAAGGGGCCCCCTACGAGCAGTACTTC. Combining the CDR3 with reference TRBV28 and TRBJ2-7 gives the whole variable domain DVKVTQSSRYLVKRTGEKVFLECVQDMDHENMFWYRQDPGLGLRLIYFSYDVKMKEKGDIPEGYSVSREKKERFSLILESASTNQTSMYLCASSSLSEGAPYEQYFGPGTRLTVT.

This clonotype ranks as medium-sized. As an off-target read in a library built for alpha chains, this beta chain has a frequency of little significance. This chain joins TRBV9 and TRBJ1-3; D is undetermined. V was shortened by 0 bases and J by 0 bases, with 4 bases between the two germline ends. Germline lookup yields CDR1 SGDLS and CDR2 YYNGEE. This CDR3 comprises 14 residues. CDR3 in DNA: TGTGCCAGCAGCGTAGAGGGCTCTGGAAACACCATATATTTT. It encodes CASSVEGSGNTIYF.